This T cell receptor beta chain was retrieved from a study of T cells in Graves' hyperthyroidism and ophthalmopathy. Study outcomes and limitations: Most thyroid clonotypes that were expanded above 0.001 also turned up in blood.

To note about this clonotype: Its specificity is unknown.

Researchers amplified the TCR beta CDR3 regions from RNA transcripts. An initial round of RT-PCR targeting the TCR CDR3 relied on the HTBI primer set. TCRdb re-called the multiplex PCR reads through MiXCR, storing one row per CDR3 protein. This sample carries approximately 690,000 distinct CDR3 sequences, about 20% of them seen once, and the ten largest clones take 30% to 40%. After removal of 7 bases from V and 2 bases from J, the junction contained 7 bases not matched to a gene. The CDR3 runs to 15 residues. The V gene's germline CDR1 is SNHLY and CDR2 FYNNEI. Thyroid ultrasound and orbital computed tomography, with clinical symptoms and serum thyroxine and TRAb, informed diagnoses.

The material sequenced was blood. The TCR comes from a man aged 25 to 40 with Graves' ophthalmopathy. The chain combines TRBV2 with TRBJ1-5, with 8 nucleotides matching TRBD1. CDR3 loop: CASKGIQGGNQPQHF. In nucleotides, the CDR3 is TGTGCCAGCAAGGGAATACAGGGGGGCAATCAGCCCCAGCATTTT. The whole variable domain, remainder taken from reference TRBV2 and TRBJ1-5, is EPEVTQTPSHQVTQMGQEVILRCVPISNHLYFYWYRQILGQKVEFLVSFYNNEISEKSEIFDDQFSVERPDGSNFTLKIRSTKLEDSAMYFCASKGIQGGNQPQHFGDGTRLSIL.